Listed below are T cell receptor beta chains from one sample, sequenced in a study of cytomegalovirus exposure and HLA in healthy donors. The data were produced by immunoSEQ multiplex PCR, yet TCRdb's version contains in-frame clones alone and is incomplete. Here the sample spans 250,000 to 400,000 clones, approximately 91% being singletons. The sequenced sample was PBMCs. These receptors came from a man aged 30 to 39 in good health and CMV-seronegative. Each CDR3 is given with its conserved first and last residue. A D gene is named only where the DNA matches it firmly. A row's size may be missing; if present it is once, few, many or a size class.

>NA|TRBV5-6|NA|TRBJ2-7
CASSPLRQAKLYEQYF
TGTGCCAGCAGCCCTCTCCGACAGGCGAAACTCTACGAGCAGTACTTC
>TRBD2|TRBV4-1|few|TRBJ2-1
CASSQDRSAGGYNEQFF
TGCGCCAGCAGCCAAGATCGGTCAGCGGGGGGGTACAATGAGCAGTTCTTC
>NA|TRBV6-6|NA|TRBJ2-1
CASSYSGREQFF
TGTGCCAGCAGTTACTCGGGGCGGGAGCAGTTCTTC
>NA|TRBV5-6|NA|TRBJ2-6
CASSLFGDNSGANVLTF
TGTGCCAGCAGCTTGTTCGGGGACAACTCTGGGGCCAACGTCCTGACTTTC
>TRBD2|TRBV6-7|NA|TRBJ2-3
CASSYRPSGGTTDTQYF
TGTGCCAGCAGTTACCGCCCTAGCGGGGGTACCACAGATACGCAGTATTTT
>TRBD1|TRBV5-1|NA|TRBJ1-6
CASSWTGSSPLHF
TGCGCCAGCAGCTGGACAGGGAGTTCACCCCTCCACTTT
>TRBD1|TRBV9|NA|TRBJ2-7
CASSVGQGGPYEQYF
TGTGCCAGCAGCGTCGGACAGGGGGGACCCTACGAGCAGTACTTC
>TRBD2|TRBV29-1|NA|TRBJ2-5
CSVRTSGGAGETQYF
TGCAGCGTCCGGACTAGCGGGGGGGCCGGGGAGACCCAGTACTTC
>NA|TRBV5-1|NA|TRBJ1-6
CASRSEGAGNSPLHF
TGCGCCAGCAGATCTGAAGGGGCTGGGAATTCACCCCTCCACTTT
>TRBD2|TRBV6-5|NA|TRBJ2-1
CASTRGGLEINEQFF
TGTGCCAGCACCAGAGGGGGACTAGAGATCAATGAGCAGTTCTTC
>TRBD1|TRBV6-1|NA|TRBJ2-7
CASSEGAGGYEQYF
TGTGCCAGCAGTGAAGGAGCAGGGGGTTACGAGCAGTACTTC
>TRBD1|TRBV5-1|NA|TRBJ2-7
CASSILPGQGTLERNEQYF
TGCGCCAGCAGCATATTACCGGGACAGGGGACCCTAGAGCGGAACGAGCAGTACTTC
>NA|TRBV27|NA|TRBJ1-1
CASSLAGVGSVFF
TGTGCCAGCAGTTTAGCGGGTGTGGGGTCGGTTTTCTTT
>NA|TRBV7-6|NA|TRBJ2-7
CASSLGGQNYEQYF
TGTGCCAGCAGCTTGGGGGGACAGAACTACGAGCAGTACTTC
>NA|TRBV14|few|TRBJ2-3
CASSYSLDTQYF
TGTGCCAGCAGCTATAGTCTGGATACGCAGTATTTT
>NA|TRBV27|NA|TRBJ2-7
CASSLSLGRSPYEQYF
TGTGCCAGCAGTTTATCGTTGGGGAGGAGTCCCTACGAGCAGTACTTC
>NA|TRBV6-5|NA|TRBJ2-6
CASSRGGSGANVLTF
TGTGCCAGCAGTAGAGGTGGCTCTGGGGCCAACGTCCTGACTTTC
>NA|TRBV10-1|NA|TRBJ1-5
CASSESGSQPQHF
TGCGCCAGCAGTGAATCGGGTTCACAGCCCCAGCATTTT
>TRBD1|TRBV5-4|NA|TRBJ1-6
CASSSKDRDNAPLHF
TGTGCCAGCAGCTCAAAAGACAGGGATAATGCACCCCTCCACTTT
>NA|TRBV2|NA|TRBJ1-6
CASSWGRGFESPLHF
TGTGCCAGCAGTTGGGGCAGGGGTTTCGAATCACCCCTCCACTTT
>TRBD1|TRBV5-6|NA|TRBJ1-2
CASSVRGREGYTF
TGTGCCAGCAGCGTCAGGGGGCGGGAGGGCTACACCTTC
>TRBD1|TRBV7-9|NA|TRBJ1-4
CASSSDRGFQEKLFF
TGTGCCAGCAGCTCAGACAGGGGGTTTCAGGAAAAACTGTTTTTT
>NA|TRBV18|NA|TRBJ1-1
CASSPRAVEDTEAFF
TGTGCCAGCTCACCGCGGGCGGTCGAGGACACTGAAGCTTTCTTT
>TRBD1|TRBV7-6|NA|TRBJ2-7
CASSTGTGTDEQYF
TGTGCCAGCAGCACGGGAACAGGGACAGACGAGCAGTACTTC
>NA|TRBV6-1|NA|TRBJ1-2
CASIPGSANYGYTF
TGTGCCAGCATCCCAGGGTCTGCTAACTATGGCTACACCTTC
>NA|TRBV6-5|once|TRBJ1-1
CASSYSHEITEAFF
TGTGCCAGCAGTTACTCGCACGAGATCACTGAAGCTTTCTTT
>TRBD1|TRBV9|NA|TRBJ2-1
CASSVAGGNNNEQFF
TGTGCCAGCAGCGTAGCAGGGGGCAACAACAATGAGCAGTTCTTC
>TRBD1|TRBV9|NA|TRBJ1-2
CASSVTDRGRGYTF
TGTGCCAGCAGCGTAACCGACAGGGGGCGCGGCTACACCTTC
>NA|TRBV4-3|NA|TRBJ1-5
CASSQVGGLGHQPQHF
TGCGCCAGCAGCCAAGTTGGAGGGTTAGGGCATCAGCCCCAGCATTTT
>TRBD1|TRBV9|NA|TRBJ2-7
CASSVELGQGSEQYF
TGTGCCAGCAGCGTAGAGTTAGGACAGGGGTCCGAGCAGTACTTC
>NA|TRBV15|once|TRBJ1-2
CATSRASWSSIYGYTF
TGTGCCACCAGCAGAGCGTCGTGGAGTTCGATCTATGGCTACACCTTC
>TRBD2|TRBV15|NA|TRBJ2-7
CATSRGASGGREQYF
TGTGCCACCAGCAGAGGGGCTAGCGGGGGGCGGGAGCAGTACTTC
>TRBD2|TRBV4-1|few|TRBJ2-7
CASSQPSGGYEQYF
TGCGCCAGCAGCCAACCCAGCGGGGGCTACGAGCAGTACTTC
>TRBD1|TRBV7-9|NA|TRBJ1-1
CASSLPTGMNTEAFF
TGTGCCAGCAGCTTACCGACAGGGATGAACACTGAAGCTTTCTTT
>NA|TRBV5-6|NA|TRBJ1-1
CASSLYKFEAFF
TGTGCCAGCAGCTTGTACAAATTTGAAGCTTTCTTT
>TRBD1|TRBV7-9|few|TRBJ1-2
CASSPGTVYGYTF
TGTGCCAGCAGCCCCGGGACAGTCTATGGCTACACCTTC
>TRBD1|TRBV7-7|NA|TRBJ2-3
CASSSEPGTESTDTQYF
TGTGCCAGCAGCTCCGAACCAGGGACAGAGAGCACAGATACGCAGTATTTT
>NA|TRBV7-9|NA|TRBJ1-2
CASTYSGRGEYGYTF
TGTGCCAGCACCTACTCCGGGCGGGGGGAGTATGGCTACACCTTC
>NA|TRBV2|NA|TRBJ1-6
CASSVLPGLYNSPLHF
TGTGCCAGCAGTGTTCTCCCGGGTCTCTATAATTCACCCCTCCACTTT
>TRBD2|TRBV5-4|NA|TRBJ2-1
CASRRLAGGTPANEQFF
TGTGCCAGCAGAAGACTAGCGGGGGGGACTCCTGCCAATGAGCAGTTCTTC
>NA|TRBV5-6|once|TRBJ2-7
CASSRRLDRYEQYF
TGTGCCAGCAGCCGAAGGTTGGACAGATACGAGCAGTACTTC
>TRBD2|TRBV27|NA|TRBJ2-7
CATGRSGALSYEQYF
TGTGCCACCGGGAGGTCCGGGGCTCTCTCCTACGAGCAGTACTTC
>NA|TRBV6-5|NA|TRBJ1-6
CASSYGGVVDSPLHF
TGTGCCAGCAGTTACGGGGGGGTTGTAGATTCACCCCTCCACTTT
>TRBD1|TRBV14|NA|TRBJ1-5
CASLGQGSNQPQHF
TGTGCCAGCCTCGGACAGGGTAGCAATCAGCCCCAGCATTTT
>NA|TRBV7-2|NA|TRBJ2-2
CASSQTGELFF
TGTGCCAGCAGCCAGACCGGGGAGCTGTTTTTT
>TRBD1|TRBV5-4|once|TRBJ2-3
CASKQGASTDTQYF
TGTGCCAGTAAACAGGGGGCTAGCACAGATACGCAGTATTTT
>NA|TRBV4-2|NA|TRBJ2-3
CASSQYHSSTDTQYF
TGTGCCAGCAGCCAGTACCACTCTAGCACAGATACGCAGTATTTT
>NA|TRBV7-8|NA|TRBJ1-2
CASSSTGPPDGAGYTF
TGTGCCAGCAGCTCGACCGGGCCCCCCGATGGGGCTGGCTACACCTTC
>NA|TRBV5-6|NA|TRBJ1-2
CASRAYRSGYTF
TGTGCCAGCAGAGCTTATAGGAGTGGCTACACCTTC
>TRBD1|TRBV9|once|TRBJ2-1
CASSPRTGSSYNEQFF
TGTGCCAGCAGCCCTCGGACAGGGAGCTCCTACAATGAGCAGTTCTTC
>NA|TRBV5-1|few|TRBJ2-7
CASSGNYEQYF
TGCGCCAGCTCCGGTAACTACGAGCAGTACTTC
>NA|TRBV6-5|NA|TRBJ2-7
CASSFGGPYEQYF
TGTGCCAGCAGTTTCGGGGGTCCCTACGAGCAGTACTTC
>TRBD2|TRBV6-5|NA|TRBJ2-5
CASSYGGVGETQYF
TGTGCCAGCAGTTACGGGGGGGTGGGAGAGACCCAGTACTTC
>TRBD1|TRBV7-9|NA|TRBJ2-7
CASSSPGQANYEQYF
TGTGCCAGCAGTTCTCCCGGACAGGCTAACTACGAGCAGTACTTC
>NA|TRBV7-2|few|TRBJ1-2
CASSSTGLGYTF
TGTGCCAGCAGCTCAACAGGGTTGGGCTACACCTTC
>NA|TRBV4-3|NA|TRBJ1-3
CASSQGLAGERVYGNTIYF
TGCGCCAGCAGCCAGGGATTGGCGGGGGAGAGAGTGTATGGAAACACCATATATTTT
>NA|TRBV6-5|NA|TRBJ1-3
CASSYSRQSGNTIYF
TGTGCCAGCAGTTACTCGAGGCAGTCTGGAAACACCATATATTTT
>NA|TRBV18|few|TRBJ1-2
CASSPLETYGYTF
TGTGCCAGCTCACCACTAGAAACCTATGGCTACACCTTC
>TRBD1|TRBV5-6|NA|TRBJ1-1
CASSGTGPNTEAFF
TGTGCCAGCAGCGGGACAGGACCTAACACTGAAGCTTTCTTT
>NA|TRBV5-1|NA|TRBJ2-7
CASSTSYEQYF
TGCGCCAGCAGCACTTCCTACGAGCAGTACTTC